This TCR beta chain was found in a study of T cells expressing NK-cell markers. As the method of synthesis, 5'RACE template switching with UMIs yielded TCR beta cDNA. Using the 5' RACE reads, TCRdb records one entry per CDR3 protein without DNA. The sample totals 300,000 to 500,000 distinct CDR3 sequences. Concerning this clonotype itself: Its cognate antigen is unknown.

This CDR3 has 18 amino acids. Study-level points and caveats: Dominant NKG2C+ clonotypes accounted for about 1.0-8% of CD8+ T cells in six donors. The CD3+CD56-NKG2C+ fraction of several donors was likewise dominated by these clonotypes.

The TCR sequence derives from a woman in her 50s in good health. The chain recombines TRBV12-3 or TRBV12-4 with TRBJ1-3. The sequenced material came from blood T cells: a sorted CD56 or NKG2C T cell subset, CD4+ or CD8+ T cells, or bulk PBMC T cells (not recorded which). CDR3 protein: CASSLASLSTRSGNTIYF.